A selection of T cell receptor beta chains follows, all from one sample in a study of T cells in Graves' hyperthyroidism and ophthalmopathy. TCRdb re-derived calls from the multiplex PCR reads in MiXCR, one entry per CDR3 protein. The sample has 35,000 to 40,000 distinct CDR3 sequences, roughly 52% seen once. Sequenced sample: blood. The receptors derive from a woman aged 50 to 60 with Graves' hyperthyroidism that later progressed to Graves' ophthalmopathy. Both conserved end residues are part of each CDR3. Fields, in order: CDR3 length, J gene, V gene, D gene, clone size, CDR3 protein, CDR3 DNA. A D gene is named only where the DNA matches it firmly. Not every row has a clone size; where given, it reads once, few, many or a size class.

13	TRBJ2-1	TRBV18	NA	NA	CASSPQGYNEQFF	TGTGCCAGCTCGCCCCAAGGTTACAATGAGCAGTTCTTC
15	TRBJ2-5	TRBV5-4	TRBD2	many	CASRRLAEGGETQYF	TGTGCCAGCAGGCGACTAGCGGAGGGGGGAGAGACCCAGTACTTC
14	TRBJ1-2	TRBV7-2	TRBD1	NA	CASSLAQGARDYTF	TGTGCCAGCAGCTTAGCCCAGGGGGCGCGGGACTACACCTTC
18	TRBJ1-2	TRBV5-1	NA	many	CASSLAGATQQGNYGYTF	TGCGCCAGCAGCTTGGCCGGGGCCACCCAACAGGGAAACTATGGCTACACCTTC
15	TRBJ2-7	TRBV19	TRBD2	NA	CASSSLAGVVCEQYF	TGTGCCAGTAGTAGTCTAGCGGGGGTAGTCTGCGAGCAGTACTTC
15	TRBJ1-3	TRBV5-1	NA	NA	CASSKGWTSGEAIYF	TGCGCCAGCAGCAAAGGGTGGACTAGCGGAGAAGCCATATATTTT
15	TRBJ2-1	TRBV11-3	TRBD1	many	CASRDPGQDPNEQFF	TGTGCCAGCAGGGACCCGGGACAGGATCCCAATGAGCAGTTCTTC
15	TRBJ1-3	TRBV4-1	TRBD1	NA	CASSPEGQLGNTIYF	TGCGCCAGCAGCCCCGAGGGACAGCTAGGAAACACCATATATTTT
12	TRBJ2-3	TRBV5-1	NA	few	CASSLKRDTQYF	TGCGCCAGCAGCTTGAAACGGGATACGCAGTATTTT
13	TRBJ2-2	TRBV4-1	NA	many	CASSYDYTGELFF	TGCGCCAGCAGCTACGATTATACCGGGGAGCTGTTTTTT
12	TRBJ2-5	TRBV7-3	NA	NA	CANSLRGETQYF	TGTGCCAACAGCTTACGAGGGGAGACCCAGTACTTC
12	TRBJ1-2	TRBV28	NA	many	CASSPNSAVSTF	TGTGCCAGCAGTCCCAACTCGGCGGTCTCAACCTTC
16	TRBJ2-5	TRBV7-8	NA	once	CASSLAPQGWQETQYF	TGTGCCAGCAGCTTAGCCCCTCAGGGTTGGCAAGAGACCCAGTACTTC
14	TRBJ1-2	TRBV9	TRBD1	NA	CASSVGEGATGYTF	TGTGCCAGCAGCGTAGGGGAGGGGGCGACTGGCTACACCTTC
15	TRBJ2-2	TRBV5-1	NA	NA	CASSWTGPTSGELFF	TGCGCAAGCAGCTGGACCGGGCCCACTTCCGGGGAGCTGTTTTTT
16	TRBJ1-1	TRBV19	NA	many	CASSIGQGLRYTEAFF	TGTGCCAGTAGTATAGGGCAGGGGCTGCGTTACACTGAAGCTTTCTTT
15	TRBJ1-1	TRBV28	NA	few	CASSTSGTGWVGAFF	TGTGCCAGCAGCACCTCGGGGACTGGGTGGGTCGGAGCTTTCTTT
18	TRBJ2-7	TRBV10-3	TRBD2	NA	CAISDPSTSGRAPYEQYF	TGTGCCATCAGTGATCCGTCGACTAGCGGGAGGGCGCCCTACGAGCAGTACTTC
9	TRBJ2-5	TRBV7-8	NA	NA	CASDETQYF	TGTGCCAGCGACGAGACCCAGTACTTC
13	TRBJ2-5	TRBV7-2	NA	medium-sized	CASSLTRLETQYF	TGTGCCAGCAGCTTGACCCGGTTGGAGACCCAGTACTTC
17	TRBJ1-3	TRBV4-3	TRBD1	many	CASSQEPGGLSGNTIYF	TGCGCCAGCAGCCAAGAGCCAGGGGGACTCTCTGGAAACACCATATATTTT
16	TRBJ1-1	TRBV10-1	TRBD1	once	CASSDLRGTKNTEAFF	TGCGCCAGCAGTGATCTCAGGGGGACCAAGAACACTGAAGCTTTCTTT
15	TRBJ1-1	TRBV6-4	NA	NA	CASSDGTSSYNEAFF	TGTGCCAGCAGTGACGGGACTAGCTCCTACAATGAAGCTTTCTTT
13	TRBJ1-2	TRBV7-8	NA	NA	CASSLLGLGGYTF	TGTGCCAGCAGCTTACTAGGGTTAGGCGGCTACACCTTC
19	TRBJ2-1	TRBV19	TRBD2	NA	CASSTSGLVSPFSYNEQFF	TGTGCCAGTAGTACGTCGGGACTAGTAAGCCCCTTTTCCTACAATGAGCAGTTCTTC
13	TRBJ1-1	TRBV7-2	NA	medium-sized	CASSLGGRTEAFF	TGTGCCAGCAGCTTAGGGGGCAGGACTGAAGCTTTCTTT
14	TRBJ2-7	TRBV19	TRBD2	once	CASKVREAAGEQYF	TGTGCCAGTAAGGTGCGGGAGGCGGCAGGCGAGCAGTACTTC
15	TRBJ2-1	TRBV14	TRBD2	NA	CASSQRTSGYNEQFF	TGTGCCAGCAGCCAAAGGACTAGCGGTTACAATGAGCAGTTCTTC
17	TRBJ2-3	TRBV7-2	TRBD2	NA	CASSLALAGSSVDTQYF	TGTGCCAGCAGCTTAGCACTAGCGGGATCGTCGGTAGATACGCAGTATTTT
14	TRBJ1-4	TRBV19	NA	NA	CARDPAGHNEKLFF	TGTGCTAGAGATCCGGCAGGCCATAATGAAAAACTGTTTTTT
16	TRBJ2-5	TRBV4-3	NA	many	CASSFRRLWELETQYF	TGCGCCAGCAGCTTTAGGAGGCTGTGGGAGCTTGAGACCCAGTACTTC
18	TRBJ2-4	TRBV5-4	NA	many	CASSFFGQLPSAKNIQYF	TGTGCCAGCAGCTTTTTCGGCCAGTTACCCTCAGCCAAAAACATTCAGTACTTC